This passage covers 3 T cell receptor beta chains from one sample sequenced in a study of neurological immune-mediated disorders. MiXCR, run by TCRdb on the 5' RACE reads, gives a single entry per CDR3 protein. The table includes about 35,000 distinct CDR3 sequences, 3.5% to 4.5% detected once. Material for sequencing was PBMCs. The receptors originated from a man between 25 and 39 years old with multiple sclerosis.

The rearrangement uses TRBV20-1 and TRBJ1-6; D is perhaps TRBD1 (5 bases). Germline CDR1 is DFQATT and CDR2 is SNEGSKA (reference sequence). The length of the CDR3 is 16 residues. V was pared by 0 bases and J by 8 bases, with 17 bases between. The CDR3 sequence is CSARDRLGTRDSPLHF. CDR3 DNA sequence: TGCAGTGCTAGAGATCGATTGGGGACTCGGGATTCACCCCTCCACTTT.

This clonotype showed up many times. The V and J genes are TRBV6-2 or TRBV6-3 and TRBJ2-4; D call uncertain. The germline gives CDR1 MNHEY, CDR2 SVGEGT. Trimming took off 7 bases at V and 8 bases at J, with 9 bases between the two ends. The CDR3 loop spans 11 amino acids. For the CDR3, the DNA is TGTGCCAGCACCGACAAGGACATTCAGTACTTC. Translation gives CASTDKDIQYF.

This clonotype has just a few counts. The V call is TRBV24-1, the J call TRBJ2-3; 7 bases map to TRBD1. The germline V gene has CDR1 KGHDR and CDR2 SFDVKD. This CDR3 contains 15 residues. Trimming at V came to 5 bases and at J to 5 bases, leaving 9 bases not matched to a gene. CDR3 bases: TGTGCCACCAGTGCTAGAGGGGGCAGGGAAGATACGCAGTATTTT. Protein product: CATSARGGREDTQYF.